This TCR beta chain was identified in a study of graft-versus-host responses after intestinal transplantation. A note on this clone: What it binds is not known.

Germline V gene sequence: CDR1 LNHDA, CDR2 SQIVND (reference sequence). This CDR3 has 14 residues. Trimming cost V 5 bases and J 5 bases; bases outside gene matches: 8. The table came from immunoSEQ multiplex PCR; TCRdb's copy has only in-frame clones and leaves some out. The sample shows 100,000 or so clones, roughly 89% of them seen only once. The TCR was taken from a human donor who was the organ donor for an intestinal transplant. V gene TRBV19 combines with J gene TRBJ2-5; 7 bases fit TRBD2. The sample in question was unstimulated CD4+ T cells sorted from spleen or lymph node cells, obtained before transplant. The CDR3 region has the DNA TGTGCCAGTAGTTCCCGGACCGGGGGGGAGACCCAGTACTTC. Its protein product is CASSSRTGGETQYF.